This TCR beta chain was documented in a study of CD8 T cells in Susac syndrome. V lost 0 bases and J 4 bases, leaving 12 bases between the germline ends. The V gene's germline CDR1 is SGHRS and CDR2 YFSETQ. The CDR3 spans 15 residues. TEMRA cells were FACS-enriched, unlike CD8+ and CD4+ T cells, which were negatively isolated. RNA totalling 0.5 to 1 ug underwent reverse transcription with random hexamers. Amplification of TCR beta CDR3 used immunoSEQ multiplex PCR across 54 Vbeta and 13 Jbeta. TCRdb itself ran the immunoSEQ multiplex PCR reads through MiXCR, one entry per CDR3 protein. The sample lists approximately 200,000 distinct CDR3 sequences; approximately 94% were seen once.

The sequencing input was CD4+ T cells from PBMCs. The source is a human donor with multiple sclerosis. The rearrangement uses TRBV5-1 and TRBJ2-3; the D gene is possibly TRBD1 (6 bases). The chain's CDR3 is CASSLAGQFPDTQYF. The CDR3 region has the DNA TGCGCCAGCAGCTTGGCCGGACAGTTTCCAGATACGCAGTATTTT.